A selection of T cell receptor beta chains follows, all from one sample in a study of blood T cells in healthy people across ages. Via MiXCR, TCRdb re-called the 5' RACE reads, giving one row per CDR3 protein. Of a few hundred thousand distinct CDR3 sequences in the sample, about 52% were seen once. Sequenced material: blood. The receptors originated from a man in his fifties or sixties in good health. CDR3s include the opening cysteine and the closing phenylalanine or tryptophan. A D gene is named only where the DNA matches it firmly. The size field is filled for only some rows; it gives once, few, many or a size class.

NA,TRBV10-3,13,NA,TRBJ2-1,TGTGCCATCAGTAACCGGGCCGACAATGAGCAGTTCTTC,CAISNRADNEQFF
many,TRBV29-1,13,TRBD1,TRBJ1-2,TGCAGCGTTGAGGCAGGGGGTGAGGATGGCTACACCTTC,CSVEAGGEDGYTF
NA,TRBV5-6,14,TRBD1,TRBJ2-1,TGTGCCAGCAGCTGGACAGGGAGATCCAATGAGCAGTTCTTC,CASSWTGRSNEQFF
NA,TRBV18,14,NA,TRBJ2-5,TGTGCCAGCTCACCGGGGCCGGTACAAGAGACCCAGTACTTC,CASSPGPVQETQYF
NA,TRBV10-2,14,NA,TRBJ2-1,TGCGCCAGCAGTGAAAAGCAGGCCTGGGAGGAGCAGTTCTTC,CASSEKQAWEEQFF
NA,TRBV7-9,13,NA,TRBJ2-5,TGTGCCAGCAGCTTAGTAAGGGGTGAGACCCAGTACTTC,CASSLVRGETQYF
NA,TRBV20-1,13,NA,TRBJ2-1,TGCAGTGCTCTTAAACAGGGCTGGGATGAGCAGTTCTTC,CSALKQGWDEQFF
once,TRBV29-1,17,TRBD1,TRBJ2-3,TGCAGCGTGGGTAACCCGGGCCAGGGGGACAGCGGTGGTACGCAGTATTTT,CSVGNPGQGDSGGTQYF
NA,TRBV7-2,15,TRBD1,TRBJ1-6,TGTGCCAGCAGCTCACAGGGGTCTGATAATTCACCCCTCCACTTT,CASSSQGSDNSPLHF
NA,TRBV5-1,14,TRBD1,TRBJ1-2,TGCGCCAGCAGCTTTGGCGGGACAGACTATGGCTACACCTTC,CASSFGGTDYGYTF
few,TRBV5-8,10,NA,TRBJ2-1,TGTGCCAGCAGCAACAATGAGCAGTTCTTC,CASSNNEQFF
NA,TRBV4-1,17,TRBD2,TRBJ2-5,TGCGCCAGCAGCCAAGGGACTAGCGGGGGGTACCAAAAGACTCAGTACTTC,CASSQGTSGGYQKTQYF
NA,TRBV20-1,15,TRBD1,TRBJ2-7,TGCAGTGCCCCCGGAACAGGGGGCTTCATTTACGAGCAGTACTTC,CSAPGTGGFIYEQYF
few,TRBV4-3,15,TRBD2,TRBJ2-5,TGCGCCAGCAGTACCGGGGGAGGGGCAGTTGATGAGCAGTACTTC,CASSTGGGAVDEQYF
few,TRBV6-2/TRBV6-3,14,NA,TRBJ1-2,TGTGCCAGCAGCCTACAGGGAGGGGACTATGGCTACACCTTC,CASSLQGGDYGYTF
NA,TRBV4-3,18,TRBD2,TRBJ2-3,TGCGCCAGCAGCCAAGAAATAGGACTAGCGGGATCCACAGATACGCAGTATTTT,CASSQEIGLAGSTDTQYF
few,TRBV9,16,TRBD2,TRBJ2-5,TGTGCCAGCAGCGTAGCTAAACTAGCGGGGGAAGAGACCCAGTACTTC,CASSVAKLAGEETQYF
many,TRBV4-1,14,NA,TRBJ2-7,TGCGCCAGCAGCGCGAGGACTCCTCCTTACGAGCAGTACTTC,CASSARTPPYEQYF
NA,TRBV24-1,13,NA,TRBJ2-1,TGTGCCACCAGTGACCCATTCCGGGGTGAGCAGTTCTTC,CATSDPFRGEQFF
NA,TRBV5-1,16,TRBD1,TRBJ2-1,TGCGCCAGCAGCTTGGCCGGTCGGGGACAGTACCATGAGCAGTTCTTC,CASSLAGRGQYHEQFF
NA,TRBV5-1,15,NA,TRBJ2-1,TGCGCCAGCAGCTGGGCCCTAGCTTCAAGTAATGAGCAGTTCTTC,CASSWALASSNEQFF
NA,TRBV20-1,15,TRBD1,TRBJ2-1,TGCAGTGCTATTAATTCCGGGACAGGGGTCAATGAGCAGTTCTTC,CSAINSGTGVNEQFF
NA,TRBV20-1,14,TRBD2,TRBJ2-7,TGCAGTGCTAGAGATGGACTAGCGGTATACGAGCAGTACTTC,CSARDGLAVYEQYF
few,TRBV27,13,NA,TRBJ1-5,TGTGCCAGCAGTTCACGAAGCAATCAGCCCCAGCATTTT,CASSSRSNQPQHF
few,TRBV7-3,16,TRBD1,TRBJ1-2,TGTGCCAGCAGCTTAACCGGGGGGCAGGGGGCGAGTGGCTACACCTTC,CASSLTGGQGASGYTF
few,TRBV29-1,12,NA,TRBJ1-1,TGCAGCGTTGCGGTCATGAACACTGAAGCTTTCTTT,CSVAVMNTEAFF
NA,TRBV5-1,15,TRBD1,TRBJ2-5,TGCGCCAGCAGCTCCGGGACAGGGCCTCAAGAGACCCAGTACTTC,CASSSGTGPQETQYF
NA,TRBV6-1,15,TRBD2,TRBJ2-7,TGTGCCAGCAGTCTAAGGACTAGCGGAGCCTACGAGCAGTACTTC,CASSLRTSGAYEQYF
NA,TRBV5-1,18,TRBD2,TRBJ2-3,TGCGCCAGCAGCTTGGAGCCTAGCGGGAGTCGGGTGACAGATACGCAGTATTTT,CASSLEPSGSRVTDTQYF
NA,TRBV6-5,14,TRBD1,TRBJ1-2,TGTGCCAGCAGTCGTGACCGGGACAGGCGAGAAAGCACCTTC,CASSRDRDRRESTF
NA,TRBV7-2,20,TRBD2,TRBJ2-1,TGTGCCAGCAGCTGGGGATCCGGACTAGCGGGAGAGAGCTCCTACAATGAGCAGTTCTTC,CASSWGSGLAGESSYNEQFF
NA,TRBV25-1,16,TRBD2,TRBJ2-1,TGTGCCAGCAGTGAGCTAGCGGGAGGTTCCTACAATGAGCAGTTCTTC,CASSELAGGSYNEQFF
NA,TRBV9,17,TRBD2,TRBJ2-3,TGTGCCAGCAGCATTAGCGGGGGGCCAGCTAGCACAGATACGCAGTATTTT,CASSISGGPASTDTQYF
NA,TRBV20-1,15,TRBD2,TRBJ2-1,TGCAGTGCCCCCGCTAGGGCTAGCGGGAGGGATGAGCAGTTCTTC,CSAPARASGRDEQFF
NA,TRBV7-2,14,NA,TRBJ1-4,TGTGCCAGCAGAGGGTCCTCAACTAATGAAAAACTGTTTTTT,CASRGSSTNEKLFF
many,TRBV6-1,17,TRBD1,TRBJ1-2,TGTGCCAGCAGGTCTACAACAGGGGGCGGTTCTCCTAATGGCTACACCTTC,CASRSTTGGGSPNGYTF
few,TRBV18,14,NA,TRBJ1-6,TGTGCCAGCTCACCAAGGGTGGATAATTCACCCCTCCACTTT,CASSPRVDNSPLHF
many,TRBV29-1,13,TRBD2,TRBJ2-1,TGCAGCGCTGGGGCCATAGCGGGGAATGAGCAGTTCTTC,CSAGAIAGNEQFF
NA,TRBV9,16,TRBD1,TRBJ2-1,TGTGCCAGCAGCGTAGGTAAATCGGGACAGCTTGATGAGCAGTTCTTC,CASSVGKSGQLDEQFF
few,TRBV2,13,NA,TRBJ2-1,TGTGCCAGCAATCAGGACGGTCTCTATGAGCAGTTCTTC,CASNQDGLYEQFF
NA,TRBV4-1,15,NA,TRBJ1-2,TGCGCCAGCAGCCAAGGAGTTACAGATTCCTATGGCTACACCTTC,CASSQGVTDSYGYTF
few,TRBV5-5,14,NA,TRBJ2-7,TGTGCCAGCAGCTTGGATCCGAGGGTCTACGAGCAGTACTTC,CASSLDPRVYEQYF
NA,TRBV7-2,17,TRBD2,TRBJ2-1,TGTGCCAGCAGCCCTGGACTAGCGGGGGGAAATTTCAATGAGCAGTTCTTC,CASSPGLAGGNFNEQFF
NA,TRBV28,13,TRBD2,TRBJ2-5,TGTGCCAGCAGTTTAGGGGGGGATGAGACCCAGTACTTC,CASSLGGDETQYF
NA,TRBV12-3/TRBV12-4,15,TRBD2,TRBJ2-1,TGTGCCAGCAGCCAACGGACTAGCGGCCACAATGAGCAGTTCTTC,CASSQRTSGHNEQFF
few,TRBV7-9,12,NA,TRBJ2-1,TGTGCCAGCAGCTCTTTGGGCAATGAGCAGTTCTTC,CASSSLGNEQFF
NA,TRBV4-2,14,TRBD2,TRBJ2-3,TGTGCCAGCAGCCAGGCGGGAGTGACAGATACGCAGTATTTT,CASSQAGVTDTQYF
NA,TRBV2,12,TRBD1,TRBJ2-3,TGTGCCAGCAGTGCCCGGACAGGAACGCAGTATTTT,CASSARTGTQYF
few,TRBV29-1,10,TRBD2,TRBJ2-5,TGCAGCGTTGTGCGGGGGGCCCAGTACTTC,CSVVRGAQYF
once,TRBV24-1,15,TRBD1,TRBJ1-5,TGTGCCACCAGTGACCCCGGACAGGGGAATCAGCCCCAGCATTTT,CATSDPGQGNQPQHF
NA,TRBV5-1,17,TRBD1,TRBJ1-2,TGCGCCAGCAGCGTCGGGACAGGTCCCGCCCTTGGGAATGGCTACACCTTC,CASSVGTGPALGNGYTF
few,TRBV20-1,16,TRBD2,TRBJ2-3,TGCAGTGCTAGATCGCGAAGCGGGACTCAGGGAGATACGCAGTATTTT,CSARSRSGTQGDTQYF
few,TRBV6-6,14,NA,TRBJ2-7,TGTGCCAGCAGCCGCCCTAGGGACCACTACGAGCAGTACTTC,CASSRPRDHYEQYF
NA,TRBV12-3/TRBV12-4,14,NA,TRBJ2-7,TGTGCCAGCAGTTTAGACGGACGACGGTTCGAGCAGTACTTC,CASSLDGRRFEQYF
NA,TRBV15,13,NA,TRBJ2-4,TGTGCCACCAAACGGGGTCCCAAAAACATTCAGTACTTC,CATKRGPKNIQYF
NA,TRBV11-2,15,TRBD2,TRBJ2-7,TGTGCCAGCGCCTCATCTAGCGGGGGGATCTACGAGCAGTACTTC,CASASSSGGIYEQYF
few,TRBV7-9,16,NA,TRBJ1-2,TGTGCCAGCAGCTTAGGCCAGGGGATCTTGGCGGATGGCTACACCTTC,CASSLGQGILADGYTF